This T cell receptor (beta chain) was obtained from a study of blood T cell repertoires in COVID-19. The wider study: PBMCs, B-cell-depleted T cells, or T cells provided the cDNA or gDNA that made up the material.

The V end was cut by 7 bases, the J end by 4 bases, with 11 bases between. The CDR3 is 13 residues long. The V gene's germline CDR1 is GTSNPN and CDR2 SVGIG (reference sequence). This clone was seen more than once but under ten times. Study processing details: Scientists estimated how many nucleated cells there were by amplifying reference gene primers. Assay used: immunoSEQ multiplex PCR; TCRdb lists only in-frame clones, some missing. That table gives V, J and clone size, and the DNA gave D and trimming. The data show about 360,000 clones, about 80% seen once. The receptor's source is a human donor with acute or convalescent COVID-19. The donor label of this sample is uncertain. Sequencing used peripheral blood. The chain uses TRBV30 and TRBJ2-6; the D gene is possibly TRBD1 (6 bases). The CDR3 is CASPGVGANVLTF. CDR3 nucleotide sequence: TGTGCCTCTCCAGGGGTCGGGGCCAACGTCCTGACTTTC.